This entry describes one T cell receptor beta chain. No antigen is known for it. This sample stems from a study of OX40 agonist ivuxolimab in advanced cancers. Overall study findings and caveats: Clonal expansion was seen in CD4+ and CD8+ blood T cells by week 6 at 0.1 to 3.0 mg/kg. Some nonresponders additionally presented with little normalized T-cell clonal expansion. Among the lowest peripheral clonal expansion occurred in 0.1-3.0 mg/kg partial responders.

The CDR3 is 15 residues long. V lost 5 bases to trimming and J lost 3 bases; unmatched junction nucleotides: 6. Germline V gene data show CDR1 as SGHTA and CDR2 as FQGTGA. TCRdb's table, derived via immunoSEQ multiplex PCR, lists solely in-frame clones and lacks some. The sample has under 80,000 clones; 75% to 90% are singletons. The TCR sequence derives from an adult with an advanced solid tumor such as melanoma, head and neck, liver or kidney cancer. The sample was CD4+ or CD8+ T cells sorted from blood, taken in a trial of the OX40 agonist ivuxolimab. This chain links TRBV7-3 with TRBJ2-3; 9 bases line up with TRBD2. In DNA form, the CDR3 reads TGTGCCAGCAGCACTCGCGGGGGGGCAACAGATACGCAGTATTTT. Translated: CASSTRGGATDTQYF.